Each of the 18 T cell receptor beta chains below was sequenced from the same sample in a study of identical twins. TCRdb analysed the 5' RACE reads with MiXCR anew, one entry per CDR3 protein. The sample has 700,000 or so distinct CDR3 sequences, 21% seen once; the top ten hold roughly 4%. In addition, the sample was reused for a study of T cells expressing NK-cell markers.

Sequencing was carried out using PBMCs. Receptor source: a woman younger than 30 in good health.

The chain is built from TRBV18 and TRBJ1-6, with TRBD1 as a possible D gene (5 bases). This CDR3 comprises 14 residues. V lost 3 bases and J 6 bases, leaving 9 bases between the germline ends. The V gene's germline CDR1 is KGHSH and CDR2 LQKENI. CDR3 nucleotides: TGTGCCAGCTCACCTGACAGAAGTAATTCACCCCTCCACTTT. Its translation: CASSPDRSNSPLHF.

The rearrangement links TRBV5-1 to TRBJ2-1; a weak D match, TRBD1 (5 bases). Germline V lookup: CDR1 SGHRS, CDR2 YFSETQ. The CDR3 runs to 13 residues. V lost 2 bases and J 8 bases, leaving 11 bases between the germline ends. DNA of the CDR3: TGCGCCAGCAGCTTCGTTCCGACAGATGAGCAGTTCTTC. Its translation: CASSFVPTDEQFF.

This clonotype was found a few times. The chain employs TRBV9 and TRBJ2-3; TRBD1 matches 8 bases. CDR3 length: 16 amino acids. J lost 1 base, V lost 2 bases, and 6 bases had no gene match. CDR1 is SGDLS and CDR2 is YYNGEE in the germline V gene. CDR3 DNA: TGTGCCAGCAGCGTCCACGGACAGGGAGGCACAGATACGCAGTATTTT. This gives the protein CASSVHGQGGTDTQYF.

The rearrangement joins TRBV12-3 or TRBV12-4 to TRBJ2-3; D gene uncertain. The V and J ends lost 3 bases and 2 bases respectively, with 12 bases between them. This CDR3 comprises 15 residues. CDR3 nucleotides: TGTGCCAGCAGTTTGGTTTCTGGTTTCACAGATACGCAGTATTTT. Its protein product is CASSLVSGFTDTQYF.

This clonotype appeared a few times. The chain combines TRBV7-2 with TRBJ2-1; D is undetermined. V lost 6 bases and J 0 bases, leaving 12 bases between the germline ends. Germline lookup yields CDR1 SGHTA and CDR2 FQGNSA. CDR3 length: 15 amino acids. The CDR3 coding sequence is TGTGCCAGCAGGACTCATCCGAGCTCCTACAATGAGCAGTTCTTC. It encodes CASRTHPSSYNEQFF.

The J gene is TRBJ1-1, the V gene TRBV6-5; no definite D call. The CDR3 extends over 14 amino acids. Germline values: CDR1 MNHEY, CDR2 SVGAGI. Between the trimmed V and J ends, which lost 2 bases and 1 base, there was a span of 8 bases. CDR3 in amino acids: CASSYDPQNTEAFF. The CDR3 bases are TGTGCCAGCAGTTACGACCCGCAGAACACTGAAGCTTTCTTT.

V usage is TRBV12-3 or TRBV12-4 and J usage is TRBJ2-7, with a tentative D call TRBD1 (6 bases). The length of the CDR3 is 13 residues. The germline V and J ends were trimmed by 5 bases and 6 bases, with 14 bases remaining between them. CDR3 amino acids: CASSRGGPPEQYF. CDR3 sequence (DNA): TGTGCCAGCAGTAGAGGGGGACCACCCGAGCAGTACTTC.

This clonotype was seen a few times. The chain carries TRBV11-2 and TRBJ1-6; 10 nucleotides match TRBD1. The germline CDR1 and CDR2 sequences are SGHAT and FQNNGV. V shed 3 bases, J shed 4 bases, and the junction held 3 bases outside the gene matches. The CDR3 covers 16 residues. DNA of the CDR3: TGTGCCAGCAGCTTGGGACAGGGGCTTTATAATTCACCCCTCCACTTT. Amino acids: CASSLGQGLYNSPLHF.

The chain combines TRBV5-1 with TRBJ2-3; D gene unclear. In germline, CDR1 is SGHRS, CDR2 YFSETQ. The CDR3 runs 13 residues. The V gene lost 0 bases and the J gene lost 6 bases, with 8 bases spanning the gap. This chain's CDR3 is CASSLGDEDTQYF. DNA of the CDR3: TGCGCCAGCAGCTTGGGCGACGAGGATACGCAGTATTTT.

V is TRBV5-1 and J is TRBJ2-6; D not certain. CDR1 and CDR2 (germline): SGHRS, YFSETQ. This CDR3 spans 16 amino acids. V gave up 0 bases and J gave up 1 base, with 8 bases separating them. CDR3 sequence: CASSLDWLSGANVLTF. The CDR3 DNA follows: TGCGCCAGCAGCTTGGACTGGTTATCTGGGGCCAACGTCCTGACTTTC. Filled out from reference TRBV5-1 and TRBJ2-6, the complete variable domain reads KAGVTQTPRYLIKTRGQQVTLSCSPISGHRSVSWYQQTPGQGLQFLFEYFSETQRNKGNFPGRFSGRQFSNSRSEMNVSTLELGDSALYLCASSLDWLSGANVLTFGAGSRLTVL.

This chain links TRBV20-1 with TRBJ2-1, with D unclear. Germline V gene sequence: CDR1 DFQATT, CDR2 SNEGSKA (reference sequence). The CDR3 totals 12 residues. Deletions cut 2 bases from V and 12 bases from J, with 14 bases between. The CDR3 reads CSARPGASGQFF. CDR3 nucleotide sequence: TGCAGTGCTAGACCAGGTGCCTCTGGGCAGTTCTTC.

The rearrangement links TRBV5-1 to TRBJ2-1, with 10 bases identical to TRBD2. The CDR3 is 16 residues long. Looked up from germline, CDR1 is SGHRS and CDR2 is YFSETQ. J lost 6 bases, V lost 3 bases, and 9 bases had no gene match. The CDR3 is CASSYHGTSDPNEQFF. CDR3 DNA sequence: TGCGCCAGCAGCTACCACGGGACTAGCGACCCCAATGAGCAGTTCTTC.

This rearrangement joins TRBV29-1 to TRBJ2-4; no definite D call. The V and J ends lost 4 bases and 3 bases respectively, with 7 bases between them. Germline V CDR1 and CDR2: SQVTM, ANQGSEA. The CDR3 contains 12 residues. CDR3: CSVVWVKNIQYF. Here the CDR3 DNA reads TGCAGCGTTGTCTGGGTCAAAAACATTCAGTACTTC.

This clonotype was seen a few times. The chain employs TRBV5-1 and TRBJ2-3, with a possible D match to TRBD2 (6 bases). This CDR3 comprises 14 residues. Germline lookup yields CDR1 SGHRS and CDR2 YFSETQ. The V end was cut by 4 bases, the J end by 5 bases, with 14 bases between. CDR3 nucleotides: TGCGCCAGCAGCGACGGGACTCCCCGAGATACGCAGTATTTT. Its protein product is CASSDGTPRDTQYF.

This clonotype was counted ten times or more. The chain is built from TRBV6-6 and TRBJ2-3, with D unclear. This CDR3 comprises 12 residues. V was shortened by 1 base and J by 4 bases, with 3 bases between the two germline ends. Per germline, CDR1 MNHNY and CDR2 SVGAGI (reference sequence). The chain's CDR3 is CASSYWADTQYF. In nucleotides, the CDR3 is TGTGCCAGCAGTTACTGGGCAGATACGCAGTATTTT.

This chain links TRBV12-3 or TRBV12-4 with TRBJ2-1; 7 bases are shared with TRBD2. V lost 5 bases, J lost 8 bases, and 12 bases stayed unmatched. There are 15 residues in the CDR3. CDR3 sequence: CASSDDSSGVDEQFF. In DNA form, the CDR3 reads TGTGCCAGCAGTGATGACTCGAGCGGGGTCGATGAGCAGTTCTTC.

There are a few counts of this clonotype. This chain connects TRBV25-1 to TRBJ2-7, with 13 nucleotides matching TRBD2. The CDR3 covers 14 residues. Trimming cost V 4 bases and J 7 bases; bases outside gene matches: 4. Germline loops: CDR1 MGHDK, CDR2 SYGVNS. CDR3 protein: CASSGLAGGGEQYF. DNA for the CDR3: TGTGCCAGCAGTGGACTAGCGGGAGGTGGTGAGCAGTACTTC.

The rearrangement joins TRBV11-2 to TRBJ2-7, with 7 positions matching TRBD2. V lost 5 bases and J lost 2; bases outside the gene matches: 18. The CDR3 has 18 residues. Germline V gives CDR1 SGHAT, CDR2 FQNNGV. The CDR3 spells CASSPKVWPSGSTYEQYF. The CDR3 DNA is TGTGCCAGCAGCCCTAAAGTGTGGCCTAGCGGAAGTACCTACGAGCAGTACTTC.